The 18 T cell receptor beta chains reported below all come from one sample, sequenced in a study of cytomegalovirus exposure and HLA in healthy donors. Use of 60 Vbeta and 13 Jbeta primers characterized the PCR. Method: immunoSEQ multiplex PCR; TCRdb's copy keeps in-frame clones and lacks some. The table for this sample gives 200,000 to 250,000 clones. The sample comprised PBMCs. All receptors come from a girl aged 2-10 years in good health and CMV-seropositive.

The CDR3 loop is CASSQPLARTPANEQFF. The DNA for the CDR3 is TGCGCCAGCAGCCAACCGTTAGCACGAACCCCTGCAAATGAGCAGTTCTTC. The rearrangement joins TRBV4-1 to TRBJ2-1, with D uncertain. Trimming pared 2 bases from V and 7 bases from J, leaving 21 bases between. The CDR3 sequence is 17 residues long. The germline gives CDR1 MGHRA, CDR2 YSYEKL.

The rearrangement links TRBV19 to TRBJ1-1; the match to TRBD1 covers 7 bases. CDR3 length: 15 residues. Germline lookup yields CDR1 LNHDA and CDR2 SQIVND (reference sequence). Trimming took 4 bases from V and 7 from J; bases not matched to a gene: 12. Here the CDR3 DNA reads TGTGCCAGTAGTAGCCCGGAGACAGGGTTTAGTGAAGCTTTCTTT. It codes for CASSSPETGFSEAFF.

The chain carries TRBV28 and TRBJ1-2; 8 bases fit TRBD1. V trimming: 7 bases; J trimming: 5 bases; junction bases outside the gene matches: 15. Germline V gene lookup returns CDR1 MDHEN and CDR2 SYDVKM. The CDR3 runs 16 residues. CDR3 amino acids: CASKEFPQGARYGYTF. CDR3 DNA: TGTGCCAGCAAGGAGTTCCCGCAGGGGGCCAGATATGGCTACACCTTC.

This chain connects TRBV4-2 to TRBJ2-3; D call uncertain. The CDR3 is made up of 12 amino acids. Germline-derived CDR1 and CDR2 are LGHNA and YNFKEQ. V gave up 1 base and J gave up 5 bases, with 4 bases separating them. The DNA of the CDR3 is TGTGCCAGCAGCCAAGCTTTAGATACGCAGTATTTT. It encodes CASSQALDTQYF.

The CDR3 DNA reads as TGTGCCAGCAGCTCGGGTAAGACTGAAGCTTTCTTT. Its protein product is CASSSGKTEAFF. V is TRBV4-2 and J is TRBJ1-1; D gene unclear. CDR1 is LGHNA, CDR2 YNFKEQ, per germline. This CDR3 has 12 amino acids. V lost 5 bases, J lost 5 bases, and 9 bases lay in between.

The chain employs TRBV30 and TRBJ2-7; 7 nucleotides align to TRBD2. J gave up 6 bases and V 3 bases, and 8 bases lay outside the gene matches. The length of the CDR3 is 13 residues. The germline V gene has CDR1 GTSNPN and CDR2 SVGIG (reference sequence). CDR3 protein: CAWRAGELGEQYF. The CDR3 DNA reads TGTGCCTGGAGGGCGGGAGAACTGGGCGAGCAGTACTTC.

V usage is TRBV27 and J usage is TRBJ1-5, with 8 nucleotides matching TRBD1. CDR1 is MNHEY, CDR2 SMNVEV, per germline (reference sequence). CDR3 length equals 16 residues. V shed 3 bases, J shed 6 bases, and the junction held 10 bases outside the gene matches. The CDR3 protein is CASSFRSQGVGQPQHF. CDR3 nucleotides: TGTGCCAGCAGTTTTAGGTCACAGGGGGTAGGTCAGCCCCAGCATTTT.

This chain connects TRBV2 to TRBJ2-7; D is unclear. Germline V gene sequence: CDR1 SNHLY, CDR2 FYNNEI. Trimming pared 3 bases from V and 2 bases from J, leaving 5 bases between. CDR3 length equals 12 residues. CDR3 sequence: CASSDVAYEQYF. CDR3 DNA sequence: TGTGCCAGCAGTGACGTAGCCTACGAGCAGTACTTC. Looking up the rest from reference TRBV2 and TRBJ2-7 gives the full variable domain: EPEVTQTPSHQVTQMGQEVILRCVPISNHLYFYWYRQILGQKVEFLVSFYNNEISEKSEIFDDQFSVERPDGSNFTLKIRSTKLEDSAMYFCASSDVAYEQYFGPGTRLTVT.

Here the CDR3 DNA reads TGCGCCAGCAGCTTAGGAATCAGGGATCAGGAGGGTGAAGCTTTCTTT. Encoded protein: CASSLGIRDQEGEAFF. This chain links TRBV5-1 with TRBJ1-1, with a weak D call TRBD1 (5 bases). Germline values: CDR1 SGHRS, CDR2 YFSETQ. With 2 bases removed from V and 7 bases from J, the gap between germline ends came to 21 bases. The CDR3 extends over 16 amino acids.

The J gene is TRBJ2-5, the V gene TRBV5-1; 12 bases are shared with TRBD2. The closer fit of TRBJ2-7 to the DNA end suggests the J call may be wrong. The CDR3 runs 18 residues. Germline V CDR1 and CDR2: SGHRS, YFSETQ. CDR3 sequence reads: CASSYRTSGKVSSYEQYF. The CDR3 nucleotides read TGCGCCAGCAGCTATCGGACTAGCGGGAAAGTGAGCTCCTACGAGCAGTACTTC.

The chain combines TRBV27 with TRBJ2-7; 8 positions agree with TRBD1. The CDR3 consists of 14 residues. Looked up from germline, CDR1 is MNHEY and CDR2 is SMNVEV (reference sequence). The V and J ends lost 7 bases and 3 bases, in that order; junction bases with no gene match: 8. The CDR3 reads CASKLQGAHYEQYF. The CDR3 nucleotides are TGTGCCAGCAAGCTCCAGGGGGCCCACTACGAGCAGTACTTC.

The chain uses TRBV10-3 and TRBJ2-7; TRBD2 agrees at 7 bases. Germline-derived CDR1 and CDR2 are ENHRY and SYGVKD. The J segment lost 2 bases and the V segment lost 4 bases, leaving 5 bases of the junction unmatched. The CDR3 has 14 amino acids. CDR3 sequence: CAISGYGTTYEQYF. The CDR3 DNA reads TGTGCCATCAGTGGATACGGGACTACCTACGAGCAGTACTTC.

This rearrangement joins TRBV27 to TRBJ2-3; 7 bases are a match to TRBD1. V shed 3 bases, J shed 0 bases, and the junction held 3 bases outside the gene matches. Germline-derived CDR1 and CDR2 are MNHEY and SMNVEV (reference sequence). CDR3 size: 15 residues. CDR3 in DNA: TGTGCCAGCAGTTTGACAGGGTTTAGCACAGATACGCAGTATTTT. As protein: CASSLTGFSTDTQYF.

With regard to this clone: At the DNA level, this CDR3 is encoded by other sequences in the same sample as well. The CDR3 DNA sequence: TGCGCCAGCAGCTCAGGGGGCAATCAGCCCCAGCATTTT. The encoded protein is CASSSGGNQPQHF. The rearrangement links TRBV5-1 to TRBJ1-5; tentative D call: TRBD1 (6 bases). Between the trimmed V and J ends, which lost 3 bases and 2 bases, there was a span of 6 bases. The length of the CDR3 is 13 residues. Germline lookup yields CDR1 SGHRS and CDR2 YFSETQ.

The CDR3 protein is CASSSLKLAVSTDTQYF. CDR3 coding DNA: TGTGCCAGCAGCTCTTTAAAGCTAGCGGTCAGCACAGATACGCAGTATTTT. J is TRBJ2-3 and V is TRBV7-9; 7 nucleotides agree with TRBD2. V was pared by 4 bases and J by 0 bases, with 10 bases of the junction left unmatched. Germline CDR1 reads SEHNR; CDR2 reads FQNEAQ (reference sequence). The CDR3 has 17 amino acids. The whole variable domain, filled in from reference TRBV7-9 and TRBJ2-3, reads DTGVSQNPRHKITKRGQNVTFRCDPISEHNRLYWYRQTLGQGPEFLTYFQNEAQLEKSRLLSDRFSAERPKGSFSTLEIQRTEQGDSAMYLCASSSLKLAVSTDTQYFGPGTRLTVL.

V is TRBV19 and J is TRBJ2-3; the match to TRBD2 covers 8 bases. Looked up from germline, CDR1 is LNHDA and CDR2 is SQIVND (reference sequence). With V trimmed by 3 bases and J by 4 bases, 12 bases remained unmatched. This CDR3 is 17 amino acids long. In DNA, the CDR3 is TGTGCCAGTAGTATTGAGCGGGCGGGGGGAGCGGCAGATACGCAGTATTTT. Protein sequence: CASSIERAGGAADTQYF.

The J gene is TRBJ2-5, the V gene TRBV5-1; TRBD1 agrees at 9 bases. The V gene's germline CDR1 is SGHRS and CDR2 YFSETQ. With 0 bases clipped from V and 2 bases from J, the junction kept 5 bases outside the gene matches. The CDR3 covers 16 residues. The chain's CDR3 is CASSLGRGQGQETQYF. The DNA for the CDR3 is TGCGCCAGCAGCTTGGGACGCGGACAGGGGCAAGAGACCCAGTACTTC.

The V and J genes are TRBV28 and TRBJ1-2, with D uncertain. The CDR3 loop spans 11 amino acids. Germline V gives CDR1 MDHEN, CDR2 SYDVKM. Trimming cost V 4 bases and J 7 bases, with 7 bases left between them. The DNA of the CDR3 is TGTGCCAGCAGTTCCCCGTTTGGCTACACCTTC. It is translated as CASSSPFGYTF.